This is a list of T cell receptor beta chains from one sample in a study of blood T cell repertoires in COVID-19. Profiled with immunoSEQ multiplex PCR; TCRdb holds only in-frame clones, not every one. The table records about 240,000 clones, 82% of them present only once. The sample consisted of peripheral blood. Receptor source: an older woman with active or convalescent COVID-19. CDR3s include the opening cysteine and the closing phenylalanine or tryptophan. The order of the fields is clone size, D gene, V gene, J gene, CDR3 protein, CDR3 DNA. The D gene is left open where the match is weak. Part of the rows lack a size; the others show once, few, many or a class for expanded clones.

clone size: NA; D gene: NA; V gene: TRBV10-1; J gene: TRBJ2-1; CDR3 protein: CASSESPGLREQFF; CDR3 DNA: TGCGCCAGCAGTGAGTCGCCCGGTCTCCGTGAGCAGTTCTTC
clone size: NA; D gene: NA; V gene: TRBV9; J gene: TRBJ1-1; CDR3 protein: CASSAGHATNTEAFF; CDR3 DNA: TGTGCCAGCAGCGCCGGACACGCGACAAACACTGAAGCTTTCTTT
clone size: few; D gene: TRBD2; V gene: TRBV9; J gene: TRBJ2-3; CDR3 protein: CASSVEGGGAGGDTQYF; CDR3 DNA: TGTGCCAGCAGCGTCGAGGGCGGGGGGGCCGGTGGAGATACGCAGTATTTT
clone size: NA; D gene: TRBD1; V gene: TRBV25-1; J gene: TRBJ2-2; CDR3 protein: CASSDSVTGTARELFF; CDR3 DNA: TGTGCCAGCAGTGATTCAGTGACAGGGACGGCCCGGGAGCTGTTTTTT
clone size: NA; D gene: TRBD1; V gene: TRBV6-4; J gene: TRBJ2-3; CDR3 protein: CASSGLTGGLADTQYF; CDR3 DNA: TGTGCCAGCAGTGGGTTGACAGGGGGTTTAGCAGATACGCAGTATTTT
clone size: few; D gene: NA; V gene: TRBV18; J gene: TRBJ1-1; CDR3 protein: CASSPAQGVYTEAFF; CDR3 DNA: TGTGCCAGCTCACCGGCACAGGGTGTCTACACTGAAGCTTTCTTT
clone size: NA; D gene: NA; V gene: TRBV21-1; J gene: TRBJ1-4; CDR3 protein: CASSEGWPVKLFF; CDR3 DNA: TGTGCCAGCAGCGAAGGTTGGCCTGTTAAACTGTTTTTT
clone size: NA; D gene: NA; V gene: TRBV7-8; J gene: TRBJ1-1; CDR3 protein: CASSTRTDLNTEAFF; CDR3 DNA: TGTGCCAGCAGCACAAGGACAGATTTGAACACTGAAGCTTTCTTT
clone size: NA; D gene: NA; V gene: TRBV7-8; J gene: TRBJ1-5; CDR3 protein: CASSHLEGPQHF; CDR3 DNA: TGTGCCAGCAGCCACCTGGAGGGGCCCCAGCATTTT
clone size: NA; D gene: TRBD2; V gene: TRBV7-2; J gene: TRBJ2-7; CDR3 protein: CASSPGGLQIYEQYF; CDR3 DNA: TGTGCCAGCAGCCCGGGGGGACTACAGATCTACGAGCAGTACTTC
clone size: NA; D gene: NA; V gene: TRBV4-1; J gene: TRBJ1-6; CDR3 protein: CASRQHRKENSPLHF; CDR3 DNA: TGCGCCAGCAGGCAACACAGGAAAGAAAATTCACCCCTCCACTTT
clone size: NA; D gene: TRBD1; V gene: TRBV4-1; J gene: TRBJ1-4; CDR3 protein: CASSPRTGTNEKLFF; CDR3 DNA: TGCGCCAGCAGCCCGCGGACAGGGACTAATGAAAAACTGTTTTTT
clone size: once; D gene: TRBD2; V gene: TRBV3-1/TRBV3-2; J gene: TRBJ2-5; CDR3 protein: CASSHPGLAGGGETQYF; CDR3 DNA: TGTGCCAGCAGCCACCCGGGACTAGCGGGGGGTGGGGAGACCCAGTACTTC
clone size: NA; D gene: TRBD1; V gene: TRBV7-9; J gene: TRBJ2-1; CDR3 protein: CASSPGQGRNNEQFF; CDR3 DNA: TGTGCCAGCAGCCCCGGACAGGGGAGGAACAATGAGCAGTTCTTC
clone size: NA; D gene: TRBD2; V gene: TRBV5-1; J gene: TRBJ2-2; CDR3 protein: CASSGLWRGAGGELFF; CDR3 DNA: TGCGCCAGCAGCGGCCTCTGGCGGGGGGCTGGCGGGGAGCTGTTTTTT
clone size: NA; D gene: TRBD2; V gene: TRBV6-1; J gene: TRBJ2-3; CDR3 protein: CASSENSGGADTQYF; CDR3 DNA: TGTGCCAGCAGTGAAAATAGCGGGGGGGCAGATACGCAGTATTTT
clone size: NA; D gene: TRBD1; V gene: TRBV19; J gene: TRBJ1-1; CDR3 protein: CASSFDRGGTEAFF; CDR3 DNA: TGTGCCAGTAGTTTCGACAGGGGTGGAACTGAAGCTTTCTTT
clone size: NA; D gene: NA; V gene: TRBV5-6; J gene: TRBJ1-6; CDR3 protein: CASSFGVTPLHF; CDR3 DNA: TGTGCCAGCAGCTTCGGGGTAACACCCCTCCACTTT
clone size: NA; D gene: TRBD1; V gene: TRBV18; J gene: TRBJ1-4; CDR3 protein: CASSRAGTGANEKLFF; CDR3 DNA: TGTGCCAGCTCACGAGCCGGGACAGGGGCTAATGAAAAACTGTTTTTT
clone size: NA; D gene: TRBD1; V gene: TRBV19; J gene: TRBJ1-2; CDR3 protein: CASSMSRQGNYGYTF; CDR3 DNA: TGTGCCAGTAGTATGAGTAGACAGGGCAACTATGGCTACACCTTC
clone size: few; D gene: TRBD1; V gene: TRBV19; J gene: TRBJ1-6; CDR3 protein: CASTQFGQGGSNSPLHF; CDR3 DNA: TGTGCCAGTACCCAATTCGGACAGGGTGGAAGTAATTCACCCCTCCACTTT
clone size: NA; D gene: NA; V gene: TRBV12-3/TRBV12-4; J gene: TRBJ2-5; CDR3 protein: CASSHTGSPQYF; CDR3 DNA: TGTGCCAGCAGTCATACAGGGTCACCCCAGTACTTC
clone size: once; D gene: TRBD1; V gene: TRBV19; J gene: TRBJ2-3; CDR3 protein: CASSGQGAWTDTQYF; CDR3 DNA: TGTGCCAGTAGTGGACAGGGGGCATGGACAGATACGCAGTATTTT
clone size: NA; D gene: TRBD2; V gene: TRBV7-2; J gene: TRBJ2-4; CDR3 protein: CASSPNSGAKVKNIQYF; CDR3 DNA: TGTGCCAGCAGCCCTAATAGCGGGGCGAAAGTCAAAAACATTCAGTACTTC
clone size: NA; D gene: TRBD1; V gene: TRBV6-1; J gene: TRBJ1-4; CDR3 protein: CASSELTGTASRGKLFF; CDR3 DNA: TGTGCCAGCAGTGAATTGACAGGGACCGCCTCCAGGGGAAAACTGTTTTTT
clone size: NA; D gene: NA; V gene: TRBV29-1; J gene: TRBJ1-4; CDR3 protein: CSVGGDGEKLFF; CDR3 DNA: TGCAGCGTTGGGGGGGATGGTGAAAAACTGTTTTTT
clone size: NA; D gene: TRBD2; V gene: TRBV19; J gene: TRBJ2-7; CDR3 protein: CASSSGLASHEQYF; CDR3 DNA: TGTGCCAGCAGCTCAGGACTAGCTTCCCACGAGCAGTACTTC
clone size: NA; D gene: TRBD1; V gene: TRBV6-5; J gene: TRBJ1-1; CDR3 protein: CASSRTGTGGTEAFF; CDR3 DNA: TGTGCCAGCAGCCGCACCGGGACAGGGGGCACTGAAGCTTTCTTT
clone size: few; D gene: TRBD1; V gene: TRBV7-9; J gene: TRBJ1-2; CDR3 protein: CASSQGTGSINYGYTF; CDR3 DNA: TGTGCCAGCAGCCAGGGGACAGGCTCCATTAACTATGGCTACACCTTC
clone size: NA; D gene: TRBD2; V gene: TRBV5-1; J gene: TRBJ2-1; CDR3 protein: CASTSGGAGNEQFF; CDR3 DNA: TGCGCCAGCACGAGCGGGGGGGCTGGAAATGAGCAGTTCTTC
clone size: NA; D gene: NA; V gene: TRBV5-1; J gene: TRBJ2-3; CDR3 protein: CASSFREPQDTQYF; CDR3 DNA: TGCGCCAGCAGCTTCCGGGAACCGCAGGATACGCAGTATTTT
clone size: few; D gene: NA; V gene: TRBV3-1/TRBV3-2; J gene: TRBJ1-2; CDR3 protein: CASSQDQGRVSFGYTF; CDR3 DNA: TGTGCCAGCAGCCAAGATCAAGGCAGGGTTTCGTTCGGCTACACCTTC
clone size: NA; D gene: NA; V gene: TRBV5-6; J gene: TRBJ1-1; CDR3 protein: CASRSGMNTEAFF; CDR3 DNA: TGTGCCAGCAGATCAGGTATGAACACTGAAGCTTTCTTT
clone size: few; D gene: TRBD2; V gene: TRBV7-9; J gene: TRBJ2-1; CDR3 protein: CASSPASGGRNEQFF; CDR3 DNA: TGTGCCAGCAGCCCGGCTAGCGGGGGGCGCAATGAGCAGTTCTTC
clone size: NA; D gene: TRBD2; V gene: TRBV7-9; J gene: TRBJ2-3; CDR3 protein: CASSWGTSGEGTDTQYF; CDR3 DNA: TGTGCCAGCAGCTGGGGGACTAGCGGGGAGGGCACAGATACGCAGTATTTT
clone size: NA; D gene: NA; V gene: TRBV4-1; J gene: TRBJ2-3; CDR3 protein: CASSQTPATALRTDTQYF; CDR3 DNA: TGCGCCAGCAGCCAGACTCCAGCGACGGCTCTCCGGACAGATACGCAGTATTTT
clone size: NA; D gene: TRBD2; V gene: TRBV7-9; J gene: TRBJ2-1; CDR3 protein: CASRPGTSGGLQFF; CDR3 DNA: TGTGCCAGCAGACCCGGGACTAGCGGGGGACTGCAGTTCTTC
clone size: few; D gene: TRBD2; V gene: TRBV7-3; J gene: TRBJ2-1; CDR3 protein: CASSLAGGPYNEQFF; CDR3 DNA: TGTGCCAGCAGCTTGGCGGGGGGGCCGTACAATGAGCAGTTCTTC
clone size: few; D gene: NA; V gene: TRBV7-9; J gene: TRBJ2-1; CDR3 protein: CASSLGGSGPYNEQFF; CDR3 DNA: TGTGCCAGCAGCTTAGGAGGGTCAGGCCCCTACAATGAGCAGTTCTTC
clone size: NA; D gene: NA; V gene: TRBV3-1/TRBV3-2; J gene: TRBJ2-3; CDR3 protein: CASSPFLFLDRGKLRDTQYF; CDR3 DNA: TGTGCCAGCAGCCCATTCCTGTTTCTCGACCGGGGAAAGCTACGGGATACGCAGTATTTT
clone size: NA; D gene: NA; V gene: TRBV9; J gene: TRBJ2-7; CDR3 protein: CASSGTGEGEQYF; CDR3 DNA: TGTGCCAGCAGCGGGACGGGGGAAGGGGAGCAGTACTTC
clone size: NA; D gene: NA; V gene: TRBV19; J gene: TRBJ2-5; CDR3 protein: CASSRSGLEETQYF; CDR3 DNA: TGTGCCAGTAGCCGAAGCGGGCTAGAAGAGACCCAGTACTTC
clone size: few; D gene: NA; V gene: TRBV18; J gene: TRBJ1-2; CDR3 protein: CASSPPSGGSWGYTF; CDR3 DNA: TGTGCCAGCTCACCACCGTCTGGCGGGAGCTGGGGCTACACCTTC
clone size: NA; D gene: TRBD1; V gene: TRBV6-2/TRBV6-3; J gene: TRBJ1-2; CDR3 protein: CASSYGQAAYGYTF; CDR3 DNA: TGTGCCAGCAGTTACGGACAGGCGGCCTATGGCTACACCTTC
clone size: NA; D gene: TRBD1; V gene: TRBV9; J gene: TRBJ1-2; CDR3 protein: CASSVQTGNYGYTF; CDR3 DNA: TGTGCCAGCAGCGTCCAGACAGGGAACTATGGCTACACCTTC